In this sample, the clone carrying this T cell receptor delta chain turned up a few times. Given a much more abundant clone one base away, this may be a read error. At the DNA level, this CDR3 is encoded by other sequences in the same sample as well. This entry belongs to a study of gamma-delta chains in newborns, infants, children. Background on the study: Microbial exposure reportedly drives polyclonal innate γδ T cell expansion after birth.

CDR3 size: 16 residues. The V gene's germline CDR1 is GEAIGNYY and CDR2 EKD. Trimming pared 1 base from V and 1 base from J, leaving 12 bases between. TCRdb fed the reads to CATT. The sample gives some 5,700 delta-chain clones, 2% to 3% of which show up once; 15% to 19% is in the top ten. What was sequenced was blood. This receptor was identified in a child who was a newborn, infant or young child, either healthy, febrile or measles-vaccinated (not recorded which). The chain carries TRDV2 and TRDJ2; the D gene is possibly TRDD3 (6 bases). The chain's CDR3 is CACDTLGAHLTAQLFF. Here the CDR3 DNA reads TGTGCCTGTGACACATTGGGGGCCCATTTGACAGCACAACTCTTCTTT.